This TCR beta chain derives from a study of blood T cells in healthy people across ages. This CDR3 has 16 amino acids. Unmatched junction bases numbered 10, after V lost 6 bases and J lost 7 bases. Germline lookup yields CDR1 MDHEN and CDR2 SYDVKM. A second about 6 to 12 cycle PCR used barcoded and J-beta primers. TCRdb re-called the 5' RACE reads with MiXCR, one entry per CDR3 protein. The table records approximately 1,100,000 distinct CDR3 sequences, 40% to 50% of them present only once. Peripheral blood samples of roughly 9.8 milliliters were drawn from each donor. This clonotype was sampled from a woman aged 55 to 70 in good health. This chain connects TRBV28 to TRBJ2-1; 12 bases agree with TRBD2. Material: blood. As DNA, the CDR3 is TGTGCCAGCAGCCGTAGACCCGGGACTAGCGGGAATGAGCAGTTCTTC. This sequence encodes CASSRRPGTSGNEQFF.